This is a list of T cell receptor beta chains from one sample in a study of radiation and T cells in renal cell carcinoma. Assay: immunoSEQ multiplex PCR; the TCRdb copy retains only in-frame clones and omits some. The table shows 160,000 or so clones, with about 91% occurring only once. The sequencing here drew on blood, taken from a patient whose treatment included radiotherapy and nephrectomy. These receptors all come from a woman aged 45 to 65 with renal cell carcinoma. CDR3s include the opening cysteine and the closing phenylalanine or tryptophan. The D gene is left open where the match is weak. Size values are once, few and many counts, or a class for expanded clones, and some rows have none.

V	J	size	D	DNA	CDR3
TRBV19	TRBJ1-2	-	-	TGTGCCAGTAGTATAGTAGGGGAAACTGGCTACACCTTC	CASSIVGETGYTF
TRBV5-1	TRBJ1-2	few	TRBD1	TGCGCCAGCAGCTTGTTAGACAGGGGAGGTGACTATGGCTACACCTTC	CASSLLDRGGDYGYTF
TRBV9	TRBJ1-4	-	-	TGTGCCAGCAGCCCCTCGGGGGGGTCTAATGAAAAACTGTTTTTT	CASSPSGGSNEKLFF
TRBV30	TRBJ1-1	-	-	TGTGCCTGGAGTGTTGGGGCTCTAGGAGAAGCTTTCTTT	CAWSVGALGEAFF
TRBV9	TRBJ1-4	-	-	TGTGCCAGCAGAGGGACGTCTAATGAAAAACTGTTTTTT	CASRGTSNEKLFF
TRBV5-5	TRBJ1-1	-	-	TGTGCCAGCAGCTTGTGGGCTGCGGGTACTGAAGCTTTCTTT	CASSLWAAGTEAFF
TRBV18	TRBJ2-2	-	TRBD1	TGTGCCAGCTCACCAGATTTGGACAGGGTCGACACCGGGGAGCTGTTTTTT	CASSPDLDRVDTGELFF
TRBV29-1	TRBJ1-1	once	-	TGCAGCGGTTCCGATGTGGGGGCCACTGAAGCTTTCTTT	CSGSDVGATEAFF
TRBV6-6	TRBJ2-7	-	TRBD1	TGTGCCAGCAGCCCATGGACAGGGACCTACGAGCAGTACTTC	CASSPWTGTYEQYF
TRBV9	TRBJ2-5	-	-	TGTGCCAGCAGCGTAGCGGTCAACTCCGAGACCCAGTACTTC	CASSVAVNSETQYF
TRBV2	TRBJ1-2	-	-	TGTGCCAGCAGTCCCCTCTCTGGGACTTATGGCTACACCTTC	CASSPLSGTYGYTF
TRBV4-1	TRBJ1-2	-	-	TGCGCCAGCAGCCAGATCTCCTCAGGCTTCTATGGCTACACCTTC	CASSQISSGFYGYTF